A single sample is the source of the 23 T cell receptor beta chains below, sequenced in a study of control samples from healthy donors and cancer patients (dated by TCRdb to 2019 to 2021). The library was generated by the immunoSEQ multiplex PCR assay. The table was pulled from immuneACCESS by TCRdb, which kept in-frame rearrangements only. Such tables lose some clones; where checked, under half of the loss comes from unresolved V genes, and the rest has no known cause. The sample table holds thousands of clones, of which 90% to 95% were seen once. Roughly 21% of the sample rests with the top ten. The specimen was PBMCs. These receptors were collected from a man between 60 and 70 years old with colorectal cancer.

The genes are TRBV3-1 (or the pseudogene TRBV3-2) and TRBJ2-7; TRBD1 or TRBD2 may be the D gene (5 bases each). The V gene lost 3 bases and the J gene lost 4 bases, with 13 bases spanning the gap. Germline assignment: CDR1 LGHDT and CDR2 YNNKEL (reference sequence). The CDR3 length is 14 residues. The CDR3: CASSHQGRKYEQYF. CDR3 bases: TGTGCCAGCAGCCACCAGGGACGGAAGTACGAGCAGTACTTC.

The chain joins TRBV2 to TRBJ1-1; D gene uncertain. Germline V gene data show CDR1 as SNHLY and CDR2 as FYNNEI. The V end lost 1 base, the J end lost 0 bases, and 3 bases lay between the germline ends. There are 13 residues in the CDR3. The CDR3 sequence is CASSEELNTEAFF. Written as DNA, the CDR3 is TGTGCCAGCAGTGAAGAGTTGAACACTGAAGCTTTCTTT.

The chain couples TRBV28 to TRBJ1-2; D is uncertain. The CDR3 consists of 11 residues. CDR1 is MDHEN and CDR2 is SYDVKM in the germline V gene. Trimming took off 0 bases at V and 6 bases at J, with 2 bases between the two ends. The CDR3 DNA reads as TGTGCCAGCAGTTTATGGGATGGCTACACCTTC. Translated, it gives CASSLWDGYTF.

CDR3 amino acids: CASSLPIFSTDTQYF. In DNA, the CDR3 is TGCGCCAGCAGCCTCCCAATTTTTAGCACAGATACGCAGTATTTT. This chain uses TRBV5-1 with TRBJ2-3, with unresolved D. The CDR3 contains 15 residues. Per the germline V gene, CDR1 is SGHRS and CDR2 is YFSETQ. V lost 4 bases, J lost 0 bases, and 12 bases lay in between.

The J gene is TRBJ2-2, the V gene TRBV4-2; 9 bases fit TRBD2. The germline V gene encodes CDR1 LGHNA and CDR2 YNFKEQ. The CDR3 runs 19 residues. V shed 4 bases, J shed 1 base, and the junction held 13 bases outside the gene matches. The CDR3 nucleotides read TGTGCCAGCAGCCGAGTTGGGGCGGTAGCGGGGGTGAACACCGGGGAGCTGTTTTTT. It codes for CASSRVGAVAGVNTGELFF.

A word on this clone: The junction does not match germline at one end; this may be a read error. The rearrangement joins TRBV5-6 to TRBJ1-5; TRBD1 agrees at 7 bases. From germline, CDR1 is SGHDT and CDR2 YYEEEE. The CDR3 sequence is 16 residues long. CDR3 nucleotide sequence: TGTGCCAGCAGATTGGAGACAGGGCCTAGCAATCAGCCCCAGCATTTT. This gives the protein CASRLETGPSNQPQHF.

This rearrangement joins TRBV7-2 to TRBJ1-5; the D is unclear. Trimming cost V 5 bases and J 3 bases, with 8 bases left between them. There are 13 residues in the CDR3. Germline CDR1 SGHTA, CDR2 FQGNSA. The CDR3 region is CASSVLFNQPQHF. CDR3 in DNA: TGTGCCAGCAGCGTACTCTTCAATCAGCCCCAGCATTTT. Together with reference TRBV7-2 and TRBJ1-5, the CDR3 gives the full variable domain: GAGVSQSPSNKVTEKGKDVELRCDPISGHTALYWYRQSLGQGLEFLIYFQGNSAPDKSGLPSDRFSAERTGGSVSTLTIQRTQQEDSAVYLCASSVLFNQPQHFGDGTRLSIL.

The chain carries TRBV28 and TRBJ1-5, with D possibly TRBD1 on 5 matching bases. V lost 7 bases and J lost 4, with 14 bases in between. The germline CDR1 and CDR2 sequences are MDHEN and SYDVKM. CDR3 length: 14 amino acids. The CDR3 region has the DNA TGTGCCAGCACCCCTGGGGGTAGAAATCAGCCCCAGCATTTT. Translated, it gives CASTPGGRNQPQHF. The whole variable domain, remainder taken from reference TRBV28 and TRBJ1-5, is DVKVTQSSRYLVKRTGEKVFLECVQDMDHENMFWYRQDPGLGLRLIYFSYDVKMKEKGDIPEGYSVSREKKERFSLILESASTNQTSMYLCASTPGGRNQPQHFGDGTRLSIL.

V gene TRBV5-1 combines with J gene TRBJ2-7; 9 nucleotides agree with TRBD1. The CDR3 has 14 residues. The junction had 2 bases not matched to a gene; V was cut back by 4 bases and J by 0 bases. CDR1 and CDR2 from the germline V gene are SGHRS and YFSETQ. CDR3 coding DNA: TGCGCCAGCAGCGGGACAGGGAGCTCCTACGAGCAGTACTTC. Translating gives CASSGTGSSYEQYF. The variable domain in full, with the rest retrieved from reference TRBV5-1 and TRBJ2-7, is KAGVTQTPRYLIKTRGQQVTLSCSPISGHRSVSWYQQTPGQGLQFLFEYFSETQRNKGNFPGRFSGRQFSNSRSEMNVSTLELGDSALYLCASSGTGSSYEQYFGPGTRLTVT.

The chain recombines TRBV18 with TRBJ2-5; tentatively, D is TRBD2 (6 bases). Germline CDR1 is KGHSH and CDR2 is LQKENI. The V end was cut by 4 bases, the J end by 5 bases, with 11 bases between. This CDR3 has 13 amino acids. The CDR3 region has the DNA TGTGCCAGCTCACTCGACCGGGAGGAGACCCAGTACTTC. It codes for CASSLDREETQYF. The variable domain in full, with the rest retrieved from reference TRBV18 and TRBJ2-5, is NAGVMQNPRHLVRRRGQEARLRCSPMKGHSHVYWYRQLPEEGLKFMVYLQKENIIDESGMPKERFSAEFPKEGPSILRIQQVVRGDSAAYFCASSLDREETQYFGPGTRLLVL.

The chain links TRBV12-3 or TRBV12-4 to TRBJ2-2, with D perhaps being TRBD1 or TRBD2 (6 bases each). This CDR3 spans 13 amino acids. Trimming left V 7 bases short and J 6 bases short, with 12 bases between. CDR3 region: CASTLGGSGELFF. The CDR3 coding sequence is TGTGCCAGCACTTTGGGGGGCTCCGGGGAGCTGTTTTTT.

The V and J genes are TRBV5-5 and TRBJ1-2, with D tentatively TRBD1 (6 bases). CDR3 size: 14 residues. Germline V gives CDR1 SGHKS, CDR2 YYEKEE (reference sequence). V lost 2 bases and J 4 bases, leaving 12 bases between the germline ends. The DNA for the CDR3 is TGTGCCAGCAGCTTACCCGGGACACTCTATGGCTACACCTTC. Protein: CASSLPGTLYGYTF.

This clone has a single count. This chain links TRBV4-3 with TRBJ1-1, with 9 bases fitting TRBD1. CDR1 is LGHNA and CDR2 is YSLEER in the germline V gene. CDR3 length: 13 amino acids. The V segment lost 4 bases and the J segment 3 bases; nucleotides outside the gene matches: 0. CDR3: CASSRTGDTEAFF. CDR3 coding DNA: TGCGCCAGCAGCCGGACAGGGGACACTGAAGCTTTCTTT.

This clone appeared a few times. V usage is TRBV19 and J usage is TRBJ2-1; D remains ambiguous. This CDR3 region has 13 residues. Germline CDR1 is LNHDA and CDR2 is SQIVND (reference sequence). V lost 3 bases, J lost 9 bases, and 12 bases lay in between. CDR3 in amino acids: CASSIIARPEQFF. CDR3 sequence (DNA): TGTGCCAGTAGTATTATTGCGAGGCCTGAGCAGTTCTTC.

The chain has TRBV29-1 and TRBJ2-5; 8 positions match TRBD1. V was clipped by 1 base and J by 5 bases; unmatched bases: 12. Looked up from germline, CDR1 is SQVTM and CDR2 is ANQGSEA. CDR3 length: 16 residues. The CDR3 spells CSVEARTGIWGETQYF. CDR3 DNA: TGCAGCGTTGAAGCCCGGACAGGGATTTGGGGGGAGACCCAGTACTTC.

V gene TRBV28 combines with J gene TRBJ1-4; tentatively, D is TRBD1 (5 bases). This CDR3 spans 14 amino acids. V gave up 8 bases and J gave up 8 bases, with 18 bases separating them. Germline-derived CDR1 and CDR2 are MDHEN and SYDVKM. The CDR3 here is CASDSGLTREKLFF. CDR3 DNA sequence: TGTGCCAGCGATTCAGGGTTAACGAGAGAAAAACTGTTTTTT.

CDR3 nucleotides: TGTGCCAGCAGCCACGCCGTAGGGGGCTACACCTTC. Encoded protein: CASSHAVGGYTF. The chain combines TRBV3-1 (or the pseudogene TRBV3-2) with TRBJ1-2; no clear D. The CDR3 is 12 residues long. CDR1 is LGHDT, CDR2 YNNKEL, per germline (reference sequence). V was cut by 3 bases and J by 8 bases, with 10 bases left in between.

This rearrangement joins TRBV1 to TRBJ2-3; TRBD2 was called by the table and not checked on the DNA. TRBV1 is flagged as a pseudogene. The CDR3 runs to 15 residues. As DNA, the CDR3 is TGCACCAGCAGCCACACGGGGGGAGGGACAGATACGCAGTATTTT. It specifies CTSSHTGGGTDTQYF.

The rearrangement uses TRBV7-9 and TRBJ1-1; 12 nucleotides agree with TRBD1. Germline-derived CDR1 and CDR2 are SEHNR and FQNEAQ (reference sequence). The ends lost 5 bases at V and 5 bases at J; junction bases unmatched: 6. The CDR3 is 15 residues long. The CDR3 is CASSTGQGASTEAFF. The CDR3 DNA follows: TGTGCCAGCAGCACGGGACAGGGGGCGTCAACTGAAGCTTTCTTT.

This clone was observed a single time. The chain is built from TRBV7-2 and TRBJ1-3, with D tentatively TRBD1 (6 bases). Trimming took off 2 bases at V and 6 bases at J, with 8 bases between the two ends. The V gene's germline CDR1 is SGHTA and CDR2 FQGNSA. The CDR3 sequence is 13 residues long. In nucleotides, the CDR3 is TGTGCCAGCAGCTTAAGGGGGGAAAACACCATATATTTT. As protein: CASSLRGENTIYF.

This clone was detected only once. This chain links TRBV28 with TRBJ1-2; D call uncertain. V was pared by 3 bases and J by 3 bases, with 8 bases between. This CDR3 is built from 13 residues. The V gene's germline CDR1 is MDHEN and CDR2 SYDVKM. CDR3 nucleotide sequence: TGTGCCAGCAGTTTGCGGGCCTACTATGGCTACACCTTC. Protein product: CASSLRAYYGYTF.

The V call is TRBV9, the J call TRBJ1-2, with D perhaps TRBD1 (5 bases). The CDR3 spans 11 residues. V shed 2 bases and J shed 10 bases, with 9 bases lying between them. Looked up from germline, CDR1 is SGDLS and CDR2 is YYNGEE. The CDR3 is CASSVPGYYTF. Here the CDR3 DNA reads TGTGCCAGCAGCGTCCCAGGGTACTACACCTTC.

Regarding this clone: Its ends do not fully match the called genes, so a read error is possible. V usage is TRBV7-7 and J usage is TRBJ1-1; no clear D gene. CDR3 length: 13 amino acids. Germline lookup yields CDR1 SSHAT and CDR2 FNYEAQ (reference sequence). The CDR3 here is CASSLNKGTEAFF. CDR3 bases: TGTGCTAGCAGCTTGAACAAGGGTACTGAAGCTTTCTTT.